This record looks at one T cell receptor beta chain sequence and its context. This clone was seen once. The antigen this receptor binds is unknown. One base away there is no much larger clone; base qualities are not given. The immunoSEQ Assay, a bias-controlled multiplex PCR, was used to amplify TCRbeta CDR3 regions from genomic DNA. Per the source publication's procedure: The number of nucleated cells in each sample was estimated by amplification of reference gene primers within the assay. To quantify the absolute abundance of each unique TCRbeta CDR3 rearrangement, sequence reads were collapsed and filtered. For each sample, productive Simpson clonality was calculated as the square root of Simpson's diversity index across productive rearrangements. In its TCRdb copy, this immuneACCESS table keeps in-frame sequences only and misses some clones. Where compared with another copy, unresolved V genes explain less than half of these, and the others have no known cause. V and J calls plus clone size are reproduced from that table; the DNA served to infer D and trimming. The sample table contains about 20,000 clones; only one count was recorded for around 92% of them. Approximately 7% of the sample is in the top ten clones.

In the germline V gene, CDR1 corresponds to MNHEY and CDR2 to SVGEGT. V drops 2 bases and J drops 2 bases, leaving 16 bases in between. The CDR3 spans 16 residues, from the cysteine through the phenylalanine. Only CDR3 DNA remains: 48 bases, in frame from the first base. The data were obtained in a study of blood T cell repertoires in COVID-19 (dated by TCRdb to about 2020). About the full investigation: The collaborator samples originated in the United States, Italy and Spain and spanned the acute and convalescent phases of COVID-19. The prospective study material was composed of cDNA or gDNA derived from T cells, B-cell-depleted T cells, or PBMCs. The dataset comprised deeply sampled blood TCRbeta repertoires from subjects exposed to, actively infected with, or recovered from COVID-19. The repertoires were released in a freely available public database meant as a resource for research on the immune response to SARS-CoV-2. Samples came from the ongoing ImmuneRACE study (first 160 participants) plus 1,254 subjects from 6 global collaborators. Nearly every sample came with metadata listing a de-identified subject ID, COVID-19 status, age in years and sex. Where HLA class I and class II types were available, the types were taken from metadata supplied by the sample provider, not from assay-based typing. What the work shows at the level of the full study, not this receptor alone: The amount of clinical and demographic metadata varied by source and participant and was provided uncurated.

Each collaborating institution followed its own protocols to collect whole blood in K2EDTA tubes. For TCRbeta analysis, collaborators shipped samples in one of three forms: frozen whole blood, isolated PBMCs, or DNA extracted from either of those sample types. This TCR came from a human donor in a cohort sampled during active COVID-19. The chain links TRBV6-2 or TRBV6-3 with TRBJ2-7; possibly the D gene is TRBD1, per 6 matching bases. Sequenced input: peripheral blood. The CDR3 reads CASSYEQGFLTYEQYF. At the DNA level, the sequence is TGTGCCAGCAGTTACGAACAGGGTTTTCTTACCTACGAGCAGTACTTC.